This T cell receptor beta chain originates from a study of T cells after yellow fever vaccination. At the level of the study: Preparing low-cell-number fractions relied on SMART-Seq v4 Ultra Low Input. Findings and limits, study-wide: Though it reached lower strength, the secondary response hit its peak faster, day 5 versus 15. Abundant bulk-population clonotypes could contaminate the FACS-sorted repertoires.

The CDR3 has 16 amino acids. 5'RACE template switching generated TCR cDNA, adding a universal primer site and UMIs. TCRdb reprocessed the 5' RACE reads with MiXCR, giving one entry per CDR3 protein. The sample lists about 240,000 distinct CDR3 sequences; roughly 3.5% were seen once. At least ten counts were recorded for this clonotype. What it recognizes is unknown. This chain uses TRBV3-2 with TRBJ1-4; the D call in the table, TRBD1, was not verified against the DNA. TRBV3-2 is noted as a pseudogene. The sequence was obtained from a man between 18 and 35 years old who received the YFV17D yellow fever vaccine. Sequences were derived from PBMCs, sampled 15 days after the yellow fever booster vaccination. The CDR3 spells CASSHAGQGSNEKLFF. The CDR3 DNA follows: TGTGCCAGCAGCCACGCGGGACAGGGTAGTAATGAAAAACTGTTTTTT.